This T cell receptor (beta chain) was sequenced for a study of graft-versus-host responses after intestinal transplantation. General study results and limits: Subjects displaying graft-donor T cell macrochimerism possessed elevated graft-versus-host to host-versus-graft clonal ratios inside allografts.

Libraries were prepared by immunoSEQ multiplex PCR; TCRdb keeps only in-frame clonotypes and omits some of them. The sample includes more than 25,000 clones, 82% of them seen just once. This clone was observed a handful of times. Its antigen is still unknown. The source is a human donor who received an intestinal transplant. The specimen was unstimulated CD4+ T cells sorted from spleen or lymph node cells, collected before intestinal transplant.

CDR3 DNA: TGTGCCAGCAGCAAAGAGCTAGGCAGGAGCTCCTACGAGCAGTACTTC. It yields the protein CASSKELGRSSYEQYF. V and J are TRBV21-1 and TRBJ2-7. TRBV21-1 is described as a pseudogene. The CDR3 loop spans 16 amino acids.